The 18 T cell receptor beta chains below were found in one sample sequenced in a study of CD8 T cells in Susac syndrome (dated by TCRdb to 2018 to 2020). The library was made by the immunoSEQ multiplex PCR assay. RNA was extracted using the RNeasy kit, and about 0.5 to 1 ug of the RNA was reverse transcribed with random hexamers. TCRdb reprocessed the public reads (quality trimming at Q25 with fastp, clone calling with MiXCR) and kept in-frame beta chains. One record per CDR3 amino acid sequence lists the most common genes and DNA. This sample is represented by about 130,000 distinct CDR3 sequences; about 96% of them were singletons. The ten largest clones add up to more than 0.095% of the sample. Sequencing was performed on CD4+ T cells from PBMCs. The receptor source for this set is a human donor in good health.

This chain uses TRBV10-3 with TRBJ2-7; 9 positions match TRBD1. The CDR3 extends over 14 amino acids. With 6 bases clipped from V and 5 bases from J, the junction kept 8 bases outside the gene matches. Germline lookup yields CDR1 ENHRY and CDR2 SYGVKD. The CDR3 spells CAISAGQGMNEQYF. The CDR3 nucleotides read TGTGCCATCAGCGCCGGACAGGGGATGAACGAGCAGTACTTC.

V is TRBV2 and J is TRBJ2-2; D might be TRBD1 (6 bases). The CDR3 sequence is 15 residues long. Germline CDR1 is SNHLY and CDR2 is FYNNEI. The V end lost 8 bases, the J end lost 7 bases, and 20 bases lay between the germline ends. The chain's CDR3 is CASSGQSKIFGELFF. The DNA for the CDR3 is TGTGCCAGCTCCGGACAGTCGAAGATCTTCGGGGAGCTGTTTTTT. The entire variable domain, with the rest obtained from reference TRBV2 and TRBJ2-2, is as follows: EPEVTQTPSHQVTQMGQEVILRCVPISNHLYFYWYRQILGQKVEFLVSFYNNEISEKSEIFDDQFSVERPDGSNFTLKIRSTKLEDSAMYFCASSGQSKIFGELFFGEGSRLTVL.

The CDR3 nucleotides are TGCAGCGTTCTAACAGGTTCACGGGAGACCCAGTACTTC. It is translated as CSVLTGSRETQYF. The chain combines TRBV29-1 with TRBJ2-5; a possible D gene is TRBD1 (5 bases). Germline CDR1 and CDR2: SQVTM and ANQGSEA. V was cut by 5 bases and J by 5 bases, with 15 bases left in between. The CDR3 runs 13 residues.

The J gene is TRBJ2-2, the V gene TRBV18; D unresolved. The CDR3 contains 13 residues. V was trimmed by 1 base and J by 6 bases, leaving 6 bases between them. The germline CDR1 and CDR2 sequences are KGHSH and LQKENI. The CDR3 bases are TGTGCCAGCTCACCACAGGGTCCCGGGGAGCTGTTTTTT. Residues: CASSPQGPGELFF.

This rearrangement joins TRBV19 to TRBJ2-1; 8 nucleotides agree with TRBD1. Germline V gene sequence: CDR1 LNHDA, CDR2 SQIVND (reference sequence). V lost 3 bases, J lost 3 bases, and 7 bases stayed unmatched. CDR3 size: 16 residues. CDR3 amino acids: CASSILTGGNYNEQFF. The CDR3 DNA follows: TGTGCCAGTAGTATCCTAACAGGGGGTAACTACAATGAGCAGTTCTTC.

This clonotype showed up just once. The chain is built from TRBV7-9 and TRBJ1-2, with 8 bases lining up with TRBD1. The germline CDR1 and CDR2 sequences are SEHNR and FQNEAQ (reference sequence). The CDR3 is 16 residues long. V lost 1 base, J lost 7 bases, and 11 bases stayed unmatched. This CDR3 is CASSLETGARGGGYTF. In DNA, the CDR3 is TGTGCCAGCAGCTTAGAGACAGGGGCCCGAGGTGGTGGCTACACCTTC.

This chain uses TRBV29-1 with TRBJ2-7; 8 bases agree with TRBD1. Unmatched junction bases numbered 9, after V lost 7 bases and J lost 4 bases. Germline CDR1 is SQVTM and CDR2 is ANQGSEA. The CDR3 contains 13 residues. Written as DNA, the CDR3 is TGCAGCGGGACCCAGGGGGCGGAGTACGAGCAGTACTTC. Encoded protein: CSGTQGAEYEQYF.

The genes are TRBV2 and TRBJ2-3, with a tentative D call TRBD1 (6 bases). V lost 7 bases and J 4 bases, leaving 15 bases between the germline ends. CDR1 is SNHLY and CDR2 is FYNNEI in the germline V gene. The CDR3 runs 14 residues. Here the CDR3 DNA reads TGTGCCAGCAAAGGGGGTGGTGCGCCAGATACGCAGTATTTT. Its protein is CASKGGGAPDTQYF.

This chain connects TRBV4-2 to TRBJ2-6; D unresolved. The CDR3 spans 18 residues. Germline CDR1 is LGHNA and CDR2 is YNFKEQ. The ends were cut back, 0 bases at V and 5 bases at J, with 17 bases in the middle. The CDR3 is CASSQEGNEGFWANVLTF. Here the CDR3 DNA reads TGTGCCAGCAGCCAAGAGGGGAATGAAGGGTTCTGGGCCAACGTCCTGACTTTC.

The chain carries TRBV28 and TRBJ1-2; 8 positions match TRBD1. The CDR3 is 13 residues long. The J segment lost 4 bases and the V segment lost 6 bases, leaving 4 bases of the junction unmatched. Germline V gene lookup returns CDR1 MDHEN and CDR2 SYDVKM. CDR3 bases: TGTGCCAGCAGCCAACAGGGGGGCTATGGCTACACCTTC. It codes for CASSQQGGYGYTF.

The CDR3 nucleotides are TGTGCCAGCAGCCCTCGGGCTAGCGGATCTAGCACAGATACGCAGTATTTT. This sequence encodes CASSPRASGSSTDTQYF. V gene TRBV5-4 combines with J gene TRBJ2-3; 7 bases line up with TRBD2. The V gene end was trimmed by 4 bases and the J gene end by 0 bases; junction bases not matched to a gene: 11. CDR1 and CDR2 from the germline V gene are SGHNT and YYREEE (reference sequence). CDR3 length equals 17 residues.

This clonotype is a singleton in its sample. The V call is TRBV7-8, the J call TRBJ1-3; perhaps TRBD1 as D (5 bases). CDR3 length: 14 amino acids. Per germline, CDR1 SGHVS and CDR2 FQNEAQ. The germline V and J ends were trimmed by 5 bases and 6 bases, with 14 bases remaining between them. The CDR3 sequence: CASSLHGTLNTIYF. The DNA of the CDR3 is TGTGCCAGCAGCCTCCACGGGACCCTAAACACCATATATTTT.

Only a few counts were recorded for this clonotype. Here the CDR3 reads CAQCREVRKTQYF. The CDR3 DNA is TGTGCCCAGTGCCGAGAAGTAAGAAAGACCCAGTACTTC. V and J are TRBV19 and TRBJ2-5; D unresolved. Looked up from germline, CDR1 is LNHDA and CDR2 is SQIVND (reference sequence). With 11 bases removed from V and 6 bases from J, the gap between germline ends came to 19 bases. The CDR3 is 13 residues long.

The gene calls are TRBV18 and TRBJ2-3; 8 bases fit TRBD2. The CDR3 has 14 amino acids. The ends lost 4 bases at V and 4 bases at J; junction bases unmatched: 4. CDR1 is KGHSH, CDR2 LQKENI, per germline. CDR3 sequence (DNA): TGTGCCAGCTCACATCGGGAGGGCCCAGATACGCAGTATTTT. It yields the protein CASSHREGPDTQYF. Looking up the rest from reference TRBV18 and TRBJ2-3 gives the full variable domain: NAGVMQNPRHLVRRRGQEARLRCSPMKGHSHVYWYRQLPEEGLKFMVYLQKENIIDESGMPKERFSAEFPKEGPSILRIQQVVRGDSAAYFCASSHREGPDTQYFGPGTRLTVL.

The chain recombines TRBV7-9 with TRBJ2-7, with TRBD2 as a possible D gene (5 bases). The CDR3 spans 13 residues. Trimming stripped 0 bases from V and 6 bases from J, with 9 bases between. CDR1 and CDR2 (germline): SEHNR, FQNEAQ (reference sequence). The chain's CDR3 is CASSLAPSGEQYF. The CDR3 DNA is TGTGCCAGCAGCTTAGCGCCCAGCGGCGAGCAGTACTTC. Using reference TRBV7-9 and TRBJ2-7 for the parts outside the CDR3, the full variable domain is DTGVSQNPRHKITKRGQNVTFRCDPISEHNRLYWYRQTLGQGPEFLTYFQNEAQLEKSRLLSDRFSAERPKGSFSTLEIQRTEQGDSAMYLCASSLAPSGEQYFGPGTRLTVT.

This CDR3 is CASRRTSGYYEQYF. CDR3 DNA: TGTGCCAGCAGAAGGACTAGCGGATACTACGAGCAGTACTTC. The chain employs TRBV28 and TRBJ2-7; 10 positions agree with TRBD2. J was trimmed by 3 bases and V by 6 bases; bases with no gene match: 5. The germline V gene encodes CDR1 MDHEN and CDR2 SYDVKM. CDR3 length: 14 residues.

The chain employs TRBV2 and TRBJ2-3; D is ambiguous. This CDR3 has 14 residues. Germline CDR1 SNHLY, CDR2 FYNNEI. V dropped 7 bases and J dropped 3 bases, with 14 bases sitting between them. CDR3 coding DNA: TGTGCCAGCACATTGGGTTTATGGACAGATACGCAGTATTTT. Translated, it gives CASTLGLWTDTQYF. Complete variable domain (other parts from reference TRBV2 and TRBJ2-3): EPEVTQTPSHQVTQMGQEVILRCVPISNHLYFYWYRQILGQKVEFLVSFYNNEISEKSEIFDDQFSVERPDGSNFTLKIRSTKLEDSAMYFCASTLGLWTDTQYFGPGTRLTVL.

This chain connects TRBV24-1 to TRBJ2-6; no firm D call. The CDR3 is 17 residues long. The ends were cut back, 3 bases at V and 0 bases at J, with 11 bases in the middle. Germline CDR1 and CDR2: KGHDR and SFDVKD. The CDR3 DNA reads TGTGCCACCAGTGATCCCAAGGTCAGCTCTGGGGCCAACGTCCTGACTTTC. Residues: CATSDPKVSSGANVLTF.